This entry describes one T cell receptor (beta chain). Its cognate antigen has yet to be identified. Per-nucleotide qualities are absent, and no much larger clonotype sits a single base away. The CDR3 regions of human TCRbeta chains were analyzed by immunosequencing. The study's processing was this. Repertoire TCRs were matched against a reference library of SARS-CoV-2-specific TCRs generated with the MIRA antigen-specificity platform. Breadth was defined as the fraction of unique TCRs that were SARS-CoV-2-associated. Depth was defined as the fraction of total T cells that were SARS-CoV-2-associated. Each spike-specific TCR was assigned to its reactive spike region and to a CD4 or CD8 class using the MIRA data. Log10-transformed breadth and depth values were compared by one-way ANOVA with Sidak's multiple comparisons tests. TCRdb's version of the immuneACCESS table is confined to in-frame rearrangements and falls short of the full clone set. An unresolved V gene accounts for under half of the shortfall where checked; the remainder is of unknown origin. D and trimming come from the DNA, and the V and J calls and clone size come from that table. Here the sample has approximately 100,000 clones; around 94% occur a single time. Clones ranked in the top ten supply 2.2% of the sample.

At the junction V is shortened by 3 bases and J by 2 bases, with 9 bases in between. The CDR1 and CDR2 encoded by the germline V gene are KGHSH and LQKENI. The CDR3 contains 14 residues, cysteine and phenylalanine counted. The retained sequence is limited to the CDR3, 42 bases, with the frame set at the first base. These data originate in a study of T cell responses to AZD1222 COVID-19 vaccine (dated by TCRdb to the early 2020s). About the study as a whole: AZD1222 recipients with second doses at about 4 weeks or about 12 weeks were pooled, because spike-specific TCR depth and breadth did not differ between schedules. A total of 233 trial participants underwent TCR sequencing, of whom about 200 received two doses of AZD1222 and about 26 received two doses of the MenACWY control vaccine. Trial participants were enrolled by age into 18-55, 56-69 and 70-plus year subgroups, with roughly 160, 29 and 62 TCR-sequenced participants respectively. General findings and caveats noted by the study authors: CD4 TCRs associated with the vaccine covered the entire spike protein, and the dominant responses were in regions 160-218 and 743-854. Because no day 14 peak-response samples were available, the repertoires could be characterized only after the peak T cell response. Spike-specific TCR breadth and depth rose significantly after two AZD1222 doses compared with day 0 and with MenACWY recipients. Participants were mostly white British, with more females than males. The authors suggested clonal diversity may have been underestimated. Only five or six AZD1222 recipients were SARS-CoV-2 seropositive at baseline, limiting conclusions about previously exposed vaccinees. Epitopes outside the regions mutated in the B.1.351 and B.1.1.7 variants were reportedly recognized by nearly half of the unique spike-specific TCRs. In the small 56-69-year group, the increase in depth fell short of significance, most likely because of low power.

The sample's time point label is to be understood as: baseline before first vaccination. Vaccinee samples were obtained from the UK trials COV001 and COV002, which included a single-blind randomized controlled phase 2/3 trial of AZD1222 (ChAdOx1 nCoV-19) in healthy adults. Trial participant PBMC samples were collected at day 0 and day 28 after the second dose for TCRbeta chain sequencing. Material: peripheral blood, obtained on day 0 of AZD1222 vaccination. The TCR was taken from an adult in good health. The chain is encoded by TRBV18 joined to TRBJ2-3; D gene: possibly TRBD1, on 5 matching bases. The CDR3 region reads CASSPDRVTDTQYF. The bases read TGTGCCAGCTCACCCGACAGAGTCACAGATACGCAGTATTTT.